This paragraph covers one T cell receptor beta chain sequence. Its antigen is still unknown. Using immunoSEQ multiplex PCR, the repertoire was profiled, and TCRdb retains in-frame clones only, with some absent. Here the sample spans more than 85,000 clones, roughly 90% being singletons. These data belong to a study of T cell responses to AZD1222 COVID-19 vaccine. V trimming: 1 base; J trimming: 8 bases; junction bases outside the gene matches: 6. In germline, CDR1 is MNHEY, CDR2 SVGAGI. CDR3 length: 15 residues. The analysis combined second doses at about 4 or about 12 weeks. The study's findings and limits: Targets within unmutated variant regions were reportedly found for nearly half of spike-specific TCRs. Clonal diversity may have been underestimated, and the donors were mostly white British, with more females than males. Repertoires were obtained only post-peak T cell response.

This receptor was identified in an adult who received the AZD1222 COVID-19 vaccine. J is TRBJ1-4 and V is TRBV6-5; 8 positions match TRBD1. The sequenced sample was peripheral blood, obtained 28 days after the second AZD1222 dose. The CDR3 sequence: CASSYWRTGSEKLFF. CDR3 in DNA: TGTGCCAGCAGTTACTGGCGGACAGGGAGCGAAAAACTGTTTTTT.